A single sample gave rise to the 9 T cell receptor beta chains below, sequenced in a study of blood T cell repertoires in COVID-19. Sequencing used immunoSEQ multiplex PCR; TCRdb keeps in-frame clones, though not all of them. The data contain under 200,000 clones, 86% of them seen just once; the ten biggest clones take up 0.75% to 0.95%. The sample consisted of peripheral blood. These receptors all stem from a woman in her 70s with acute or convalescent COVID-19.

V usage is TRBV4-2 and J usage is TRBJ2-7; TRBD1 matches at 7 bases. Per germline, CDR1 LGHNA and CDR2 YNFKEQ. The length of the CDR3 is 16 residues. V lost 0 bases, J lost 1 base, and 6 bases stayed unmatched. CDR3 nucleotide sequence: TGTGCCAGCAGCCAAGATACTGCAGGGGGATCCTACGAGCAGTACTTC. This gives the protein CASSQDTAGGSYEQYF.

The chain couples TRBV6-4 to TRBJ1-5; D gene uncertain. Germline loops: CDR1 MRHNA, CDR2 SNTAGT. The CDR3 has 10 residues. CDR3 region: CEESNQPQHF. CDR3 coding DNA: TGTGAGGAGTCCAATCAGCCCCAGCATTTT.

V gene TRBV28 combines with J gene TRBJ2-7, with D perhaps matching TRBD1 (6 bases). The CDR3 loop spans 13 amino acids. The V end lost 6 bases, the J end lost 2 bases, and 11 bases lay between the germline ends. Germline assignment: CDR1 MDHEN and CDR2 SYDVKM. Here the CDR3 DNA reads TGTGCCAGCAGGTCTACAGGGCCCTACGAGCAGTACTTC. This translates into CASRSTGPYEQYF.

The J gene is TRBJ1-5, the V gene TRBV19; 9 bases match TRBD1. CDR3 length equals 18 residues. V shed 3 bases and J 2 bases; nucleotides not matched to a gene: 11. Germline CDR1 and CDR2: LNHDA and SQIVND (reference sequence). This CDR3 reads CASSISTGGLSGNQPQHF. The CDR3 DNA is TGTGCCAGTAGTATTTCGACAGGGGGTCTTTCGGGCAATCAGCCCCAGCATTTT. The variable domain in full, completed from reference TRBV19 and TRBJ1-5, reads DGGITQSPKYLFRKEGQNVTLSCEQNLNHDAMYWYRQDPGQGLRLIYYSQIVNDFQKGDIAEGYSVSREKKESFPLTVTSAQKNPTAFYLCASSISTGGLSGNQPQHFGDGTRLSIL.

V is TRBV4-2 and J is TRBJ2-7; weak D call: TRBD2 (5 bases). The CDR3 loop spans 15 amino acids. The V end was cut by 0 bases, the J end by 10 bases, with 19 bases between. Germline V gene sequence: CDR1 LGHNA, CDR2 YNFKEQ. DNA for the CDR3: TGTGCCAGCAGCCAAGAAGGAAAGGTGAAGGACTCTCAGTACTTC. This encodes CASSQEGKVKDSQYF.

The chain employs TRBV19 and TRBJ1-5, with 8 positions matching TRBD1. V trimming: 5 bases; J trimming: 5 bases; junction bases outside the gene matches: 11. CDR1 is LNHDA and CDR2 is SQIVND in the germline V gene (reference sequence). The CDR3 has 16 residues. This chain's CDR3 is CASSRTRDRPYQPQHF. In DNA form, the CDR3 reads TGTGCCAGTAGTCGAACTCGGGACAGGCCCTATCAGCCCCAGCATTTT. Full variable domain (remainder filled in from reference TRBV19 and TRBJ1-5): DGGITQSPKYLFRKEGQNVTLSCEQNLNHDAMYWYRQDPGQGLRLIYYSQIVNDFQKGDIAEGYSVSREKKESFPLTVTSAQKNPTAFYLCASSRTRDRPYQPQHFGDGTRLSIL.

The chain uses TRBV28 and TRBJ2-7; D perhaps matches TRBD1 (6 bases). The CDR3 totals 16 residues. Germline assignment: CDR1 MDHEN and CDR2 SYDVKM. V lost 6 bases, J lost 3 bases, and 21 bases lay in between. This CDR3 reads CASRRTRTAIYYEQYF. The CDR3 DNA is TGTGCCAGCAGACGGACGCGGACAGCCATTTACTACGAGCAGTACTTC.

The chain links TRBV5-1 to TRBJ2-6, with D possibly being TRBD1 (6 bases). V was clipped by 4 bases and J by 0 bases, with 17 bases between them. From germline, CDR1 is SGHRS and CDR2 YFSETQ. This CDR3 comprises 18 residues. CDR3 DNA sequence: TGCGCCAGCAGCCAAATACAGGGTGGGGCCTCTGGGGCCAACGTCCTGACTTTC. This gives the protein CASSQIQGGASGANVLTF.

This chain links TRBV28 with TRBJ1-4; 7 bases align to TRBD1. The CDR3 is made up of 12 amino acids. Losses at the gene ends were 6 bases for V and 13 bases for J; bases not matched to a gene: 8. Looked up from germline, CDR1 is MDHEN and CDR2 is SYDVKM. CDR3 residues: CASRLSTGTLFF. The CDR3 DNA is TGTGCCAGCAGGCTTTCGACAGGGACACTGTTTTTT. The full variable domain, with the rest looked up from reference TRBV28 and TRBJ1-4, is DVKVTQSSRYLVKRTGEKVFLECVQDMDHENMFWYRQDPGLGLRLIYFSYDVKMKEKGDIPEGYSVSREKKERFSLILESASTNQTSMYLCASRLSTGTLFFGSGTQLSVL.